A single sample gave rise to the 27 T cell receptor beta chains below, sequenced in a study of TIL therapy for anti-PD-1-resistant metastatic lung cancer. The immunoSEQ assay was v3. Repertoires were generated with immunoSEQ multiplex PCR, while TCRdb's copy carries only in-frame clones and drops some. This sample yields about 59,000 clones, of which more than 60% are seen a single time; less than 2% belongs to the top ten. As to time point: pre-treatment sample, taken before nivolumab and TIL therapy. Specimen: blood, collected at baseline. These receptors were obtained from a person between 25 and 79 years old with non-small cell lung cancer.

This clone was seen a handful of times. The CDR3 coding sequence is TGCGCCAGCAACCTGGGAGGTCTCGCGCAAGAGACCCAGTACTTC. Encoded protein: CASNLGGLAQETQYF. This chain joins TRBV5-1 and TRBJ2-5; D possibly corresponds to TRBD2 (6 bases). V shed 6 bases and J shed 2 bases, with 17 bases lying between them. The CDR3 runs 15 residues. CDR1 is SGHRS, CDR2 YFSETQ, per germline.

CDR3 in amino acids: CAIRAGGETQYF. DNA of the CDR3: TGTGCCATCAGGGCTGGGGGAGAGACCCAGTACTTC. The chain combines TRBV10-3 with TRBJ2-5; perhaps D is TRBD1 or TRBD2 (5 bases each). Per germline, CDR1 ENHRY and CDR2 SYGVKD. This CDR3 spans 12 amino acids. Trimming stripped 6 bases from V and 4 bases from J, with 9 bases between.

J is TRBJ2-6 and V is TRBV4-2; D gene unclear. V lost 4 bases to trimming and J lost 0 bases, with 7 bases between them. Germline V lookup: CDR1 LGHNA, CDR2 YNFKEQ. The CDR3 has 15 residues. The CDR3 DNA reads TGTGCCAGCAGCCCTAGGGACTCTGGGGCCAACGTCCTGACTTTC. It yields the protein CASSPRDSGANVLTF.

The chain uses TRBV11-3 and TRBJ2-1; 13 bases are a match to TRBD2. Germline V CDR1 and CDR2: SGHNT, YENEEA. The ends lost 8 bases at V and 5 bases at J; junction bases unmatched: 6. The CDR3 covers 15 residues. As DNA, the CDR3 is TGTGCCAGCGACGAGGGACTAGCGGGGAACAATGAGCAGTTCTTC. This gives the protein CASDEGLAGNNEQFF.

The chain uses TRBV9 and TRBJ2-5; 10 bases match TRBD2. Germline CDR1 is SGDLS and CDR2 is YYNGEE. CDR3 size: 16 residues. Trimming cost V 7 bases and J 5 bases; bases outside gene matches: 14. CDR3: CASGRSLAGEGETQYF. CDR3 nucleotide sequence: TGTGCCAGCGGACGTAGTCTAGCGGGAGAAGGGGAGACCCAGTACTTC. Full variable domain (outside the CDR3, taken from reference TRBV9 and TRBJ2-5): DSGVTQTPKHLITATGQRVTLRCSPRSGDLSVYWYQQSLDQGLQFLIQYYNGEERAKGNILERFSAQQFPDLHSELNLSSLELGDSALYFCASGRSLAGEGETQYFGPGTRLLVL.

The chain recombines TRBV28 with TRBJ1-2; D is unclear. Per germline, CDR1 MDHEN and CDR2 SYDVKM. V gave up 3 bases and J gave up 0 bases, with 5 bases separating them. The CDR3 sequence is 13 residues long. Here the CDR3 reads CASSFQTNYGYTF. CDR3 nucleotides: TGTGCCAGCAGTTTTCAGACTAACTATGGCTACACCTTC.

The DNA of the CDR3 is TGTGCCAGCAGCTCCTCCAGGGGCACCCTCCACTTT. Protein product: CASSSSRGTLHF. The chain links TRBV7-2 to TRBJ1-6; possibly TRBD1 for D (6 bases). This CDR3 region has 12 residues. Germline V gene lookup returns CDR1 SGHTA and CDR2 FQGNSA. V gave up 4 bases and J gave up 14 bases, with 12 bases separating them.

This chain connects TRBV19 to TRBJ2-7, with 8 bases aligning to TRBD1. CDR1 and CDR2 from the germline V gene are LNHDA and SQIVND (reference sequence). The CDR3 covers 14 residues. J gave up 5 bases and V 1 base, and 4 bases lay outside the gene matches. The CDR3, as DNA: TGTGCCAGTAGTATAGGACAGGGGAGGAACGAGCAGTACTTC. Protein sequence: CASSIGQGRNEQYF.

The chain has TRBV9 and TRBJ1-4; D remains unclear. V gave up 4 bases and J gave up 7 bases, with 17 bases separating them. CDR3 length equals 15 residues. The germline CDR1 and CDR2 sequences are SGDLS and YYNGEE. Written as DNA, the CDR3 is TGTGCCAGCAGCCCCCGGCGGGGAGACGGTGAAAAACTGTTTTTT. Its translation: CASSPRRGDGEKLFF.

This sequence joins TRBV5-4 and TRBJ2-1; no firm D call. This CDR3 spans 15 amino acids. Germline V gives CDR1 SGHNT, CDR2 YYREEE (reference sequence). V gave up 0 bases and J gave up 0 bases, with 7 bases separating them. CDR3 in DNA: TGTGCCAGCAGCTTGGGACCGAACTCCTACAATGAGCAGTTCTTC. Residues: CASSLGPNSYNEQFF.

V gene TRBV4-2 combines with J gene TRBJ2-7; D gene unclear. The V end was cut by 1 base, the J end by 0 bases, with 13 bases between. Germline-derived CDR1 and CDR2 are LGHNA and YNFKEQ. This CDR3 region has 16 residues. The CDR3, as DNA: TGTGCCAGCAGCCAAGTCCCGGCGGCCGGCTCCTACGAGCAGTACTTC. Translated, it gives CASSQVPAAGSYEQYF.

This chain uses TRBV14 with TRBJ1-3; 8 positions agree with TRBD1. Germline-derived CDR1 and CDR2 are SGHDN and FVKESK. V gave up 0 bases and J gave up 1 base; unmatched junction bases: 5. The length of the CDR3 is 17 residues. CDR3 sequence (DNA): TGTGCCAGCAGCCAAGATCCAGGGGGCATTTCTGGAAACACCATATATTTT. Its translation: CASSQDPGGISGNTIYF.

This clone showed up just once. The chain links TRBV5-4 to TRBJ1-2, with D hard to call. The CDR3 has 13 residues. V gave up 1 base and J gave up 4 bases, with 8 bases separating them. Germline CDR1 SGHNT, CDR2 YYREEE (reference sequence). The CDR3: CASSLFAGYGYTF. The CDR3 DNA follows: TGTGCCAGCAGCTTGTTCGCGGGCTATGGCTACACCTTC.

This clone has only a few counts. V usage is TRBV7-8 and J usage is TRBJ1-1, with unresolved D. The CDR3 spans 16 residues. Germline lookup yields CDR1 SGHVS and CDR2 FQNEAQ. Deletions cut 1 base from V and 1 base from J, with 13 bases between. The CDR3 here is CASSLDLAVGNTEAFF. The CDR3 DNA reads TGTGCCAGCAGCTTAGATTTGGCCGTGGGGAACACTGAAGCTTTCTTT.

The chain links TRBV9 to TRBJ1-2; D not certain. This CDR3 comprises 14 residues. V lost 4 bases and J lost 0, with 10 bases in between. The V gene's germline CDR1 is SGDLS and CDR2 YYNGEE. This CDR3 is CASSPTHSNYGYTF. DNA of the CDR3: TGTGCCAGCAGCCCTACTCATTCTAACTATGGCTACACCTTC.

The gene calls are TRBV9 and TRBJ2-2, with D possibly TRBD2 on 6 matching bases. CDR1 is SGDLS, CDR2 YYNGEE, per germline. The CDR3 spans 18 residues. Trimming removed 0 bases from V and 3 bases from J, with 18 bases in between. The CDR3 region is CASSVERAVLGDTGELFF. The CDR3 DNA sequence: TGTGCCAGCAGCGTAGAGCGGGCGGTCTTGGGGGACACCGGGGAGCTGTTTTTT.

This clone appeared once. The chain employs TRBV27 and TRBJ2-3, with 12 positions matching TRBD2. Germline V gives CDR1 MNHEY, CDR2 SMNVEV (reference sequence). Trimming at V came to 6 bases and at J to 5 bases, leaving 0 bases not matched to a gene. The CDR3 is made up of 13 amino acids. Here the CDR3 DNA reads TGTGCCAGCAGGGGACTAGCGGGAGATACGCAGTATTTT. Protein: CASRGLAGDTQYF.

The chain is built from TRBV2 and TRBJ1-2; D is ambiguous. Trimming took off 3 bases at V and 2 bases at J, with 10 bases between the two ends. The CDR3 runs 14 residues. Germline CDR1 is SNHLY and CDR2 is FYNNEI. In nucleotides, the CDR3 is TGTGCCAGCAGTGACAGTAGGACCAACTATGGCTACACCTTC. It encodes CASSDSRTNYGYTF.

The chain joins TRBV4-3 to TRBJ2-1; D might be TRBD1 (5 bases). The germline V gene encodes CDR1 LGHNA and CDR2 YSLEER. The V and J ends lost 1 base and 6 bases respectively, with 13 bases between them. CDR3 length equals 15 residues. CDR3 nucleotides: TGCGCCAGCAGCCAAGGGGGCAGGGTCGGCAATGAGCAGTTCTTC. Its protein is CASSQGGRVGNEQFF.

The genes are TRBV29-1 and TRBJ2-5; 9 nucleotides match TRBD2. The germline V gene has CDR1 SQVTM and CDR2 ANQGSEA. The V segment lost 7 bases and the J segment 4 bases; nucleotides outside the gene matches: 10. This CDR3 contains 14 residues. CDR3: CSAGKIAGAETQYF. The CDR3 coding sequence is TGCAGCGCCGGGAAGATAGCGGGGGCAGAGACCCAGTACTTC.

This clone was seen only a few times. CDR3 amino acids: CASSFQVGQPQHF. CDR3 sequence (DNA): TGTGCCAGCAGTTTCCAAGTCGGGCAGCCCCAGCATTTT. The V and J genes are TRBV27 and TRBJ1-5; D is unclear. V was clipped by 3 bases and J by 7 bases, with 10 bases between them. Germline CDR1 is MNHEY and CDR2 is SMNVEV (reference sequence). The CDR3 covers 13 residues.

V and J are TRBV4-2 and TRBJ2-3; weak D call: TRBD1 (5 bases). This CDR3 is built from 15 residues. Trimming took 1 base from V and 1 from J, leaving 9 bases between them. Germline assignment: CDR1 LGHNA and CDR2 YNFKEQ. The CDR3 is CASSQGTTGTDTQYF. In nucleotides, the CDR3 is TGTGCCAGCAGCCAAGGGACAACCGGCACAGATACGCAGTATTTT.

The chain combines TRBV10-3 with TRBJ1-3; D not resolved. CDR3 size: 15 residues. In germline, CDR1 is ENHRY, CDR2 SYGVKD. Trimming took off 2 bases at V and 1 base at J, with 9 bases between the two ends. CDR3 DNA sequence: TGTGCCATCAGTGAGACGTCAGCTTCTGGAAACACCATATATTTT. Protein: CAISETSASGNTIYF.

The V call is TRBV27, the J call TRBJ2-7, with D perhaps TRBD1 or TRBD2 (5 bases each). The CDR3 consists of 15 residues. V was trimmed by 5 bases and J by 2 bases, leaving 16 bases between them. Germline loops: CDR1 MNHEY, CDR2 SMNVEV (reference sequence). This CDR3 is CASSHGTPEAYEQYF. The CDR3 DNA sequence: TGTGCCAGCAGTCACGGGACCCCCGAGGCCTACGAGCAGTACTTC.

The rearrangement links TRBV28 to TRBJ1-6; D is unclear. The germline V gene encodes CDR1 MDHEN and CDR2 SYDVKM. There are 16 residues in the CDR3. The V gene lost 6 bases and the J gene lost 4 bases, with 16 bases spanning the gap. The CDR3 DNA reads TGTGCCAGCAGGGTAGACATTGCGGGATATAATTCACCCCTCCACTTT. Amino acids: CASRVDIAGYNSPLHF.

This chain joins TRBV7-9 and TRBJ1-6, with a possible D match to TRBD1 (6 bases). The CDR3 has 16 residues. V was pared by 2 bases and J by 1 base, with 9 bases between. Per germline, CDR1 SEHNR and CDR2 FQNEAQ (reference sequence). The CDR3, as DNA: TGTGCCAGCAGCTTATCGGGGGCTTCCTATAATTCACCCCTCCACTTT. It codes for CASSLSGASYNSPLHF.

V gene TRBV11-2 combines with J gene TRBJ2-6; D unresolved. V dropped 5 bases and J dropped 0 bases, with 8 bases sitting between them. The CDR3 loop spans 15 amino acids. Germline lookup yields CDR1 SGHAT and CDR2 FQNNGV. CDR3 sequence reads: CASSPHSSGANVLTF. CDR3 DNA: TGTGCCAGCAGCCCCCACAGCTCTGGGGCCAACGTCCTGACTTTC.